This T cell receptor (beta chain) was profiled in a study of follicular helper T cells after annual influenza vaccination. Overall study: Sampling occurred days 0, 7 and 28 after each influenza vaccination. General observations from the study: Day 7 ICOS+CD38+ clones later appeared mostly in ICOS-CD38- cTfh.

Specified time point: 2014-2015 season, pre-vaccination. A remark on this clone: The antigen is undetermined.

Survey level resolution was used for TCRB sequencing. Profiled with immunoSEQ multiplex PCR; TCRdb holds only in-frame clones, not every one. The sample has under 15,000 clones; approximately 78% are singletons. V was shortened by 2 bases and J by 5 bases, with 8 bases between the two germline ends. The CDR3 has 12 amino acids. CDR1 and CDR2 from the germline V gene are SGHRS and YFSETQ. This clonotype was sampled from an adult who received the influenza vaccine. This chain uses TRBV5-1 with TRBJ2-7; D possibly matches TRBD1 or TRBD2 (5 bases each). This sample comprised CXCR5- memory CD4+ T cells sorted from blood, obtained on the day of influenza vaccination. As DNA, the CDR3 is TGCGCCAGCAGCTTTCAGGGAGACGAGCAGTACTTC. It yields the protein CASSFQGDEQYF.